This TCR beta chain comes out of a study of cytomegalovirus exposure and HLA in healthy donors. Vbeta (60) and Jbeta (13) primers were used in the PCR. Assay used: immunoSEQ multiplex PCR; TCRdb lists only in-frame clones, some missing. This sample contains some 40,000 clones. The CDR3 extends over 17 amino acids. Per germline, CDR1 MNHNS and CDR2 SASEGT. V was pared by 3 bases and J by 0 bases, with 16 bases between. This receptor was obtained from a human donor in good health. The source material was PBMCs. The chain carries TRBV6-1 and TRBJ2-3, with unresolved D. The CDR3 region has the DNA TGTGCCAGCAGTGAGCGTCGATTCAATCCTAGCACAGATACGCAGTATTTT. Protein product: CASSERRFNPSTDTQYF.